This T cell receptor (beta chain) was obtained from a study of control samples from healthy donors and cancer patients. Measured with immunoSEQ multiplex PCR; TCRdb has only the in-frame clones, and not every one. The repertoire holds around 96,000 clones, with approximately 95% as singletons. This clone showed up just once. Deletions cut 0 bases from V and 5 bases from J, with 4 bases between. The germline CDR1 and CDR2 sequences are MNHEY and SVGEGT. The CDR3 length is 12 residues. V usage is TRBV6-2 or TRBV6-3 and J usage is TRBJ2-5; D unresolved. The sequencing sample was made of blood. The source is a man aged 18 to 30 in good health. As DNA, the CDR3 is TGTGCCAGCAGTTACTCGCGGGAGACCCAGTACTTC. Translating it yields CASSYSRETQYF.